Presented here are 18 T cell receptor beta chains from one specimen sequenced in a study of blood T cell repertoires in COVID-19. TCRdb keeps only in-frame clones here, not all; method: immunoSEQ multiplex PCR. Counted here are tens of thousands of clones, roughly 83% occurring once; the ten biggest clones make up 10% to 15%. Sequencing used peripheral blood. Source of these receptors: a human donor in a cohort sampled during active COVID-19.

CDR3 in DNA: TGTGCCAGTAGTATAGGGGCCCTTATCAATGAGCAGTTCTTC. It codes for CASSIGALINEQFF. V is TRBV19 and J is TRBJ2-1, with no clear D. V lost 1 base and J lost 6, with 10 bases in between. Germline V gene data show CDR1 as LNHDA and CDR2 as SQIVND (reference sequence). This CDR3 is built from 14 residues.

This sequence joins TRBV18 and TRBJ2-7, with 11 nucleotides matching TRBD1. The length of the CDR3 is 15 residues. Germline V gene data show CDR1 as KGHSH and CDR2 as LQKENI. The V segment lost 6 bases and the J segment 6 bases; nucleotides outside the gene matches: 10. CDR3 in amino acids: CASSPRGTGGGEQYF. CDR3 bases: TGTGCCAGCTCCCCCCGCGGGACAGGGGGGGGCGAGCAGTACTTC.

The chain couples TRBV9 to TRBJ2-1, with no clear D. This CDR3 is built from 19 residues. The V gene lost 0 bases and the J gene lost 0 bases, with 19 bases spanning the gap. CDR1 SGDLS and CDR2 YYNGEE come from the germline V gene. The CDR3, as DNA: TGTGCCAGCAGCGTAGGCGGAAGCCGGCAATCAAGCTCCTACAATGAGCAGTTCTTC. Translated: CASSVGGSRQSSSYNEQFF.

The V and J genes are TRBV3-1 (or the pseudogene TRBV3-2) and TRBJ1-2; D is possibly TRBD1 (6 bases). The CDR3 has 16 residues. Looked up from germline, CDR1 is LGHDT and CDR2 is YNNKEL (reference sequence). Trimming pared 3 bases from V and 8 bases from J, leaving 22 bases between. The CDR3 DNA sequence: TGTGCCAGCAGCCACCTACAAGCCCAACAGGGTAGAGGCTACACCTTC. Translating gives CASSHLQAQQGRGYTF.

The chain recombines TRBV14 with TRBJ1-5; D is unclear. CDR1 is SGHDN and CDR2 is FVKESK in the germline V gene. The CDR3 contains 14 residues. V was clipped by 1 base and J by 2 bases, with 6 bases between them. The CDR3 DNA sequence: TGTGCCAGCAGCCAAGGCGGGGGCAATCAGCCCCAGCATTTT. This encodes CASSQGGGNQPQHF.

This chain joins TRBV4-3 and TRBJ2-5, with D possibly being TRBD2 (6 bases). Trimming shortened V by 0 bases and J by 4 bases, and 21 bases separated the two germline ends. Germline loops: CDR1 LGHNA, CDR2 YSLEER. The CDR3 extends over 18 amino acids. CDR3 region: CASSQDPPIGRLTETQYF. CDR3 in DNA: TGCGCCAGCAGCCAAGACCCCCCCATTGGGAGGTTAACAGAGACCCAGTACTTC.

The chain combines TRBV5-5 with TRBJ1-6; 9 bases are shared with TRBD1. Germline V gene sequence: CDR1 SGHKS, CDR2 YYEKEE (reference sequence). Trimming took 4 bases from V and 6 from J; bases not matched to a gene: 8. This CDR3 contains 16 residues. The CDR3 region has the DNA TGTGCCAGCAGCAGATCAGGGACAGGGAGTAATTCACCCCTCCACTTT. Encoded protein: CASSRSGTGSNSPLHF.

A single count supports this clone. The CDR3 DNA is TGTGCCACCAGTGAAGCTCCGGGACTGGGAGACTACGAGCAGTACTTC. This codes for CATSEAPGLGDYEQYF. The chain carries TRBV24-1 and TRBJ2-7; perhaps TRBD2 as D (6 bases). Germline V gene sequence: CDR1 KGHDR, CDR2 SFDVKD. This CDR3 region has 16 residues. V gave up 4 bases and J gave up 3 bases, with 18 bases separating them.

The rearrangement uses TRBV27 and TRBJ2-7, with TRBD2 matching 9 bases. The CDR3 spans 15 residues. CDR1 and CDR2 (germline): MNHEY, SMNVEV (reference sequence). Unmatched junction bases numbered 8, after V lost 7 bases and J lost 1 base. CDR3 bases: TGTGCCAGCAAGGATAGCGGGGGTTCTTCCTACGAGCAGTACTTC. Protein sequence: CASKDSGGSSYEQYF.

This clone was seen once. The chain recombines TRBV5-1 with TRBJ1-4; D remains unclear. V was pared by 0 bases and J by 5 bases, with 14 bases between. The V gene's germline CDR1 is SGHRS and CDR2 YFSETQ. The CDR3 spans 16 residues. CDR3 in amino acids: CASSLGFGIPNEKLFF. The CDR3 region has the DNA TGCGCCAGCAGCTTGGGATTCGGTATCCCCAATGAAAAACTGTTTTTT. Looking up the rest from reference TRBV5-1 and TRBJ1-4 gives the full variable domain: KAGVTQTPRYLIKTRGQQVTLSCSPISGHRSVSWYQQTPGQGLQFLFEYFSETQRNKGNFPGRFSGRQFSNSRSEMNVSTLELGDSALYLCASSLGFGIPNEKLFFGSGTQLSVL.

The rearrangement joins TRBV29-1 to TRBJ2-7; 7 bases agree with TRBD1. J was trimmed by 3 bases and V by 2 bases; bases with no gene match: 10. The V gene's germline CDR1 is SQVTM and CDR2 ANQGSEA. This CDR3 spans 15 amino acids. The CDR3 nucleotides read TGCAGCGTTGAACGCCGGGACAGCTCTTTCTACGAGCAGTACTTC. As protein: CSVERRDSSFYEQYF.

This clone occurred a few times. This rearrangement joins TRBV2 to TRBJ1-6; perhaps TRBD1 as D (5 bases). Germline loops: CDR1 SNHLY, CDR2 FYNNEI. The CDR3 extends over 14 amino acids. Trimming took off 5 bases at V and 7 bases at J, with 12 bases between the two ends. The CDR3 region has the DNA TGTGCCAGCAGTACCGACAGTTCCAATTCACCCCTCCACTTT. Its translation is CASSTDSSNSPLHF.

V usage is TRBV7-8 and J usage is TRBJ1-6; D ambiguous. Deletions cut 5 bases from V and 8 bases from J, with 10 bases between. Germline V gives CDR1 SGHVS, CDR2 FQNEAQ. The CDR3 sequence is 13 residues long. CDR3 sequence reads: CASSPRWYSPLHF. The CDR3 DNA reads TGTGCCAGCAGCCCGCGGTGGTATTCACCCCTCCACTTT.

The genes are TRBV27 and TRBJ1-5; 7 bases align to TRBD1. Germline loops: CDR1 MNHEY, CDR2 SMNVEV (reference sequence). The V segment lost 3 bases and the J segment 4 bases; nucleotides outside the gene matches: 9. This CDR3 comprises 16 residues. The CDR3 here is CASSFIFRGRNQPQHF. The CDR3 nucleotides are TGTGCCAGCAGTTTCATATTTAGGGGGCGGAATCAGCCCCAGCATTTT.

The chain combines TRBV6-5 with TRBJ1-2, with 7 bases matching TRBD1. This CDR3 is built from 14 residues. CDR1 MNHEY and CDR2 SVGAGI come from the germline V gene. V lost 5 bases, J lost 4 bases, and 7 bases stayed unmatched. The CDR3 sequence: CASSPGTEIYGYTF. CDR3 nucleotide sequence: TGTGCCAGCAGTCCCGGGACAGAGATCTATGGCTACACCTTC.

This clone has more than one count but fewer than ten. DNA for the CDR3: TGCGCCAGCAGTGCCGGACAGGGGGCAGGTGAAAAACTGTTTTTT. It is translated as CASSAGQGAGEKLFF. The chain employs TRBV10-2 and TRBJ1-4, with TRBD1 matching over 11 bases. J was trimmed by 7 bases and V by 4 bases; bases with no gene match: 5. The V gene's germline CDR1 is WSHSY and CDR2 SAAADI. The CDR3 extends over 15 amino acids.

The chain is built from TRBV7-9 and TRBJ1-6, with no clear D. Germline V gene lookup returns CDR1 SEHNR and CDR2 FQNEAQ (reference sequence). The CDR3 has 14 residues. V was clipped by 5 bases and J by 7 bases, with 12 bases between them. The CDR3, as DNA: TGTGCCAGCAGCCTAAGAAATTCGAATTCACCCCTCCACTTT. Its translation: CASSLRNSNSPLHF.

V gene TRBV19 combines with J gene TRBJ1-1, with 7 bases identical to TRBD1. The CDR3 is 13 amino acids. Trimming removed 4 bases from V and 1 base from J; junction bases left unmatched: 0. Germline V gene data show CDR1 as LNHDA and CDR2 as SQIVND (reference sequence). The CDR3 protein is CASSRDRNTEAFF. As DNA, the CDR3 is TGTGCCAGTAGTAGGGACAGGAACACTGAAGCTTTCTTT.